These 6 T cell receptor beta chains were all obtained from the same sample, sequenced in a study of siplizumab effects on memory and regulatory T cells. Clones were read by immunoSEQ multiplex PCR, and TCRdb kept only the in-frame ones, dropping some. The sample carries approximately 70,000 clones, about 90% recorded once. The specimen sequenced was CD8+ T cells sorted from blood. Receptors originate from a human donor in good health.

The gene calls are TRBV7-9 and TRBJ1-5, with D maybe TRBD1 (5 bases). The V gene's germline CDR1 is SEHNR and CDR2 FQNEAQ (reference sequence). V dropped 1 base and J dropped 2 bases, with 15 bases sitting between them. CDR3 length: 17 amino acids. CDR3 in amino acids: CASSLEPGIVGNQPQHF. Here the CDR3 DNA reads TGTGCCAGCAGCTTAGAGCCAGGGATAGTGGGCAATCAGCCCCAGCATTTT.

This chain joins TRBV2 and TRBJ2-1, with TRBD2 matching 10 bases. Per germline, CDR1 SNHLY and CDR2 FYNNEI. This CDR3 region has 15 residues. J was trimmed by 8 bases and V by 7 bases; bases with no gene match: 11. The CDR3 nucleotides read TGTGCCAGCACCGAAGGGGCTAGCGGGAGAGATGAGCAGTTCTTC. This codes for CASTEGASGRDEQFF.

The rearrangement links TRBV7-9 to TRBJ2-2; D is unclear. The germline V gene encodes CDR1 SEHNR and CDR2 FQNEAQ (reference sequence). The CDR3 length is 16 residues. Trimming cost V 1 base and J 0 bases, with 9 bases left between them. CDR3 protein: CASSLDGFANTGELFF. The DNA for the CDR3 is TGTGCCAGCAGCTTAGACGGGTTCGCGAACACCGGGGAGCTGTTTTTT.

This clone was found a few times. The V gene is TRBV5-8, the J gene TRBJ2-7, with D unclear. The germline CDR1 and CDR2 sequences are SGHTS and YDEGEE. This CDR3 spans 12 amino acids. The germline V and J ends were trimmed by 1 base and 3 bases, with 5 bases remaining between them. CDR3 DNA sequence: TGTGCCAGCAGCTTGTACAGCTACGAGCAGTACTTC. Amino acids: CASSLYSYEQYF.

The rearrangement joins TRBV7-9 to TRBJ2-1, with 10 bases matching TRBD2. Trimming took 7 bases from V and 3 from J; bases not matched to a gene: 18. The CDR3 extends over 19 amino acids. Germline-derived CDR1 and CDR2 are SEHNR and FQNEAQ (reference sequence). The CDR3 reads CASIIASGSQLRDYNEQFF. The DNA of the CDR3 is TGTGCCAGCATAATAGCTAGCGGGAGCCAACTGAGGGACTACAATGAGCAGTTCTTC. Drawing the rest from reference TRBV7-9 and TRBJ2-1, the complete variable domain is DTGVSQNPRHKITKRGQNVTFRCDPISEHNRLYWYRQTLGQGPEFLTYFQNEAQLEKSRLLSDRFSAERPKGSFSTLEIQRTEQGDSAMYLCASIIASGSQLRDYNEQFFGPGTRLTVL.

This clone is a singleton in its sample. J is TRBJ2-7 and V is TRBV4-1; 7 bases map to TRBD1. The CDR3 is made up of 13 amino acids. The V gene's germline CDR1 is MGHRA and CDR2 YSYEKL. V lost 4 bases, J lost 3 bases, and 3 bases stayed unmatched. Here the CDR3 DNA reads TGCGCCAGCAGCCCTAGGGACAGCTACGAGCAGTACTTC. It is translated as CASSPRDSYEQYF.